These T cell receptor beta chains were read from a single sample in a study of T-cell memory formation after mild COVID-19. Using its own MiXCR run on the 5' RACE reads, TCRdb lists one record per CDR3 protein. In the table there are fewer than 300,000 distinct CDR3 sequences, 18% of which are singletons. The sequencing sample was made of PBMCs or a T cell subset sorted from them (not recorded which). Source of these receptors: a man younger than 30 who had mild COVID-19 (a few samples of this study predate the infection). Cell type and time point are not known. CDR3s include the opening cysteine and the closing phenylalanine or tryptophan. D genes are given only for firm matches. Some rows mark clone size as missing; the rest say once, few, many or name a class of expanded clone.

V gene	D gene	clone size	J gene	CDR3 protein	CDR3 DNA
TRBV30	NA	many	TRBJ1-1	CAWDEGRTEAFF	TGTGCCTGGGATGAGGGTCGGACTGAAGCTTTCTTT
TRBV10-3	TRBD1	many	TRBJ2-5	CAITPDRLSETQYF	TGTGCCATCACCCCGGACAGGTTAAGTGAGACCCAGTACTTC
TRBV7-2	TRBD2	few	TRBJ2-3	CASNPSGGADTQYF	TGTGCCAGCAACCCTAGCGGGGGGGCAGATACGCAGTATTTT
TRBV5-1	NA	many	TRBJ1-1	CASSLSLAENTEAFF	TGCGCCAGCAGCTTGTCCTTGGCAGAGAACACTGAAGCTTTCTTT
TRBV4-3	TRBD1	few	TRBJ1-1	CASSQEQGVTEAFF	TGCGCCAGCAGCCAAGAACAGGGGGTCACTGAAGCTTTCTTT
TRBV5-1	NA	NA	TRBJ1-1	CASSTDRGNTEAFF	TGCGCCAGCAGCACCGATAGGGGTAACACTGAAGCTTTCTTT
TRBV20-1	NA	NA	TRBJ2-5	CSARDLTSIETQYF	TGCAGTGCTAGAGATCTAACTAGCATAGAGACCCAGTACTTC
TRBV7-9	NA	few	TRBJ2-5	CASSVSSDQETQYF	TGTGCCAGCAGCGTGAGTAGCGACCAAGAGACCCAGTACTTC
TRBV7-2	NA	few	TRBJ2-3	CASSLRAGRDTQYF	TGTGCCAGCAGCTTAAGGGCGGGGCGGGATACGCAGTATTTT
TRBV20-1	NA	few	TRBJ2-1	CSASGGRATNEQFF	TGCAGTGCTAGCGGGGGCCGCGCTACCAATGAGCAGTTCTTC
TRBV29-1	NA	NA	TRBJ1-4	CSVSGSEGEKLFF	TGCAGCGTATCAGGGTCAGAGGGCGAAAAACTGTTTTTT
TRBV2	NA	many	TRBJ2-5	CASRASTSGQETQYF	TGTGCCAGCAGAGCATCTACGAGCGGGCAAGAGACCCAGTACTTC
TRBV7-3	NA	many	TRBJ2-1	CASSLGGASYNEQFF	TGTGCCAGCAGCTTAGGGGGCGCCTCCTACAATGAGCAGTTCTTC
TRBV6-5	TRBD1	few	TRBJ1-2	CASRTDRVYGYTF	TGTGCCAGCAGAACCGACAGGGTCTATGGCTACACCTTC
TRBV7-3	TRBD1	NA	TRBJ2-2	CASRGGASGELFF	TGTGCCTCGAGAGGGGGCGCATCCGGGGAGCTGTTTTTT
TRBV5-1	NA	NA	TRBJ2-5	CASSLAGQNQETQYF	TGCGCCAGCAGCTTGGCCGGACAGAACCAAGAGACCCAGTACTTC
TRBV20-1	TRBD2	NA	TRBJ2-3	CSELAAGGMPDTQYF	TGCAGTGAGCTGGCCGCGGGGGGGATGCCAGATACGCAGTATTTT
TRBV11-2	NA	few	TRBJ2-5	CASSYYALTGGTQYF	TGTGCCAGCAGCTATTATGCGCTGACTGGGGGGACCCAGTACTTC
TRBV6-1	TRBD1	few	TRBJ1-1	CAGIQGPNTEAFF	TGTGCCGGGATACAGGGGCCGAACACTGAAGCTTTCTTT
TRBV7-8	NA	few	TRBJ2-5	CASSLATFVETQYF	TGTGCCAGCAGCTTAGCTACCTTTGTAGAGACCCAGTACTTC
TRBV10-3	NA	NA	TRBJ2-3	CAISRVLMVSTDTQYF	TGTGCCATCAGCCGAGTCCTTATGGTTAGCACAGATACGCAGTATTTT
TRBV12-3/TRBV12-4	NA	many	TRBJ1-2	CASSSSGGINYGYTF	TGTGCCAGCAGTTCCTCGGGAGGTATAAACTATGGCTACACCTTC